Below, 22 T cell receptor beta chains from the same sample are listed, as sequenced in a study of blood T cell repertoires in COVID-19. Some clones are missing from TCRdb's copy, which holds only in-frame ones; the method was immunoSEQ multiplex PCR. The table includes about 280,000 clones, 85% to 90% detected once. The material sequenced was PBMCs or T cells enriched from blood (not recorded which). The receptors here all came from a woman younger than 45 with acute COVID-19.

DNA of the CDR3: TGTGCCAGCAGTTTGACCCCCCCCCGGACAGGTCTTTACGGACAGTCAAATCAGCCCCAGCATTTT. This translates into CASSLTPPRTGLYGQSNQPQHF. This chain links TRBV28 with TRBJ1-5; TRBD1 agrees at 7 bases. The CDR3 is 22 amino acids. V lost 3 bases, J lost 4 bases, and 27 bases stayed unmatched. Germline loops: CDR1 MDHEN, CDR2 SYDVKM.

The rearrangement links TRBV21-1 to TRBJ2-1; TRBD2 reflects the table's D call only, with no check against the DNA. TRBV21-1 counts as a pseudogene. The length of the CDR3 is 16 residues. The CDR3 loop reads CASSKLPGLTMGGQFF. The CDR3 nucleotides are TGTGCCAGCAGCAAATTGCCAGGACTGACCATGGGAGGGCAGTTCTTC.

The chain links TRBV9 to TRBJ2-2; D ambiguous. This CDR3 is 13 amino acids long. The V gene lost 0 bases and the J gene lost 9 bases, with 9 bases spanning the gap. CDR1 is SGDLS, CDR2 YYNGEE, per germline. This CDR3 reads CASSVAGFRELFF. CDR3 sequence (DNA): TGTGCCAGCAGCGTAGCGGGTTTCCGGGAGCTGTTTTTT.

With respect to this clone: Other DNA variants within this sample encode the same CDR3. This chain connects TRBV5-1 to TRBJ2-1, with 7 positions matching TRBD1. J gave up 6 bases and V 4 bases, and 4 bases lay outside the gene matches. This CDR3 spans 13 amino acids. In germline, CDR1 is SGHRS, CDR2 YFSETQ. The CDR3 region has the DNA TGCGCCAGCAGCCCGGGACAGTCCAATGAGCAGTTCTTC. Protein sequence: CASSPGQSNEQFF.

J is TRBJ1-2 and V is TRBV6-2 or TRBV6-3; 7 bases are shared with TRBD1. Germline values: CDR1 MNHEY, CDR2 SVGEGT. The CDR3 consists of 16 residues. V lost 5 bases, J lost 2 bases, and 11 bases stayed unmatched. The CDR3 nucleotides are TGTGCCAGCAGTCAATTCGAACGGACAGGAAACTATGGCTACACCTTC. It yields the protein CASSQFERTGNYGYTF.

The chain combines TRBV27 with TRBJ2-5; a weak D match, TRBD2 (5 bases). With 1 base removed from V and 5 bases from J, the gap between germline ends came to 11 bases. CDR1 is MNHEY, CDR2 SMNVEV, per germline (reference sequence). The CDR3 covers 14 residues. Written as DNA, the CDR3 is TGTGCCAGCAGTTTATTTGCTAGCAGGGAGACCCAGTACTTC. This encodes CASSLFASRETQYF.

As to this clone: One end of the junction varies from germline; a read error may be responsible. The chain joins TRBV7-3 to TRBJ2-1; TRBD1 matches 12 bases. The germline CDR1 and CDR2 sequences are SGHTA and FQGTGA. The CDR3 has 18 amino acids. DNA for the CDR3: TGTGCCAGCAGCCCCGGGACAGGGGGCCCACAGGTTTACACTGAGCAGTTCTTC. Its protein is CASSPGTGGPQVYTEQFF.

The chain carries TRBV6-5 and TRBJ2-3; 9 bases match TRBD2. Germline values: CDR1 MNHEY, CDR2 SVGAGI. With V trimmed by 10 bases and J by 5 bases, 7 bases remained unmatched. The CDR3 spans 13 residues. Here the CDR3 DNA reads TGTGCCACCCAGCGGGAGGTAGAAGATACGCAGTATTTT. It specifies CATQREVEDTQYF.

The chain is built from TRBV28 and TRBJ2-7, with 14 bases matching TRBD2. The CDR3 contains 16 residues. The V and J ends lost 3 bases and 1 base, in that order; junction bases with no gene match: 2. The germline V gene has CDR1 MDHEN and CDR2 SYDVKM. DNA of the CDR3: TGTGCCAGCAGTTTGGGGACTAGCGGGAGTTCCTACGAGCAGTACTTC. Translating it yields CASSLGTSGSSYEQYF.

This chain joins TRBV24-1 and TRBJ1-1; weak D call: TRBD1 (5 bases). The CDR3 runs to 12 residues. Germline CDR1 reads KGHDR; CDR2 reads SFDVKD. Trimming removed 6 bases at V and 9 bases at J, with 13 bases between. This CDR3 is CATSPPQGQAFF. For the CDR3, the DNA is TGTGCCACCAGTCCGCCCCAGGGCCAAGCTTTCTTT.

This CDR3 reads CASSLDTLEQYF. DNA for the CDR3: TGTGCCAGCAGCTTGGACACCCTCGAGCAGTACTTC. The chain links TRBV7-9 to TRBJ2-7, with TRBD1 as a possible D gene (5 bases). Trimming stripped 3 bases from V and 6 bases from J, with 9 bases between. The CDR3 length is 12 residues. CDR1 and CDR2 (germline): SEHNR, FQNEAQ (reference sequence).

The chain is built from TRBV2 and TRBJ2-7; weak D call: TRBD1 (7 bases). This CDR3 is built from 14 residues. The V end was cut by 4 bases, the J end by 6 bases, with 16 bases between. In germline, CDR1 is SNHLY, CDR2 FYNNEI. The CDR3 is CASSADRRAGEQYF. CDR3 DNA sequence: TGTGCCAGCAGTGCGGACAGGAGGGCAGGCGAGCAGTACTTC.

This chain links TRBV30 with TRBJ2-1; D perhaps matches TRBD2 (5 bases). V dropped 2 bases and J dropped 6 bases, with 8 bases sitting between them. The CDR3 consists of 12 residues. Germline CDR1 and CDR2: GTSNPN and SVGIG (reference sequence). CDR3 loop: CAWSMGSNEQFF. CDR3 DNA: TGTGCCTGGAGTATGGGGAGCAATGAGCAGTTCTTC.

This chain uses TRBV9 with TRBJ2-3; a weak D match, TRBD1 (6 bases). The CDR3 is made up of 13 amino acids. CDR1 SGDLS and CDR2 YYNGEE come from the germline V gene. Trimming took 2 bases from V and 3 from J, leaving 7 bases between them. The CDR3, as DNA: TGTGCCAGCAGCGTCCAGGGGACAGATACGCAGTATTTT. Translated: CASSVQGTDTQYF. Full variable domain (missing parts from reference TRBV9 and TRBJ2-3): DSGVTQTPKHLITATGQRVTLRCSPRSGDLSVYWYQQSLDQGLQFLIQYYNGEERAKGNILERFSAQQFPDLHSELNLSSLELGDSALYFCASSVQGTDTQYFGPGTRLTVL.

This clone showed up just once. The genes are TRBV4-1 and TRBJ2-7; D remains unclear. CDR1 and CDR2 (germline): MGHRA, YSYEKL. This CDR3 has 15 residues. V was trimmed by 0 bases and J by 3 bases, leaving 12 bases between them. The CDR3 coding sequence is TGCGCCAGCAGCCAAGAGGGCGCAGGTAACTACGAGCAGTACTTC. Its translation is CASSQEGAGNYEQYF.

The V gene is TRBV5-1, the J gene TRBJ2-3; no reliable D call. The CDR3 loop spans 11 amino acids. CDR1 is SGHRS, CDR2 YFSETQ, per germline. The V end lost 2 bases, the J end lost 5 bases, and 3 bases lay between the germline ends. The CDR3: CASSFQDTQYF. As DNA, the CDR3 is TGCGCCAGCAGCTTCCAAGATACGCAGTATTTT.

The V gene is TRBV5-1, the J gene TRBJ1-6; weak D call: TRBD1 (5 bases). The CDR3 is 15 residues long. Germline-derived CDR1 and CDR2 are SGHRS and YFSETQ. Trimming cost V 4 bases and J 5 bases, with 13 bases left between them. The CDR3 sequence is CASSGATVNNSPLHF. As DNA, the CDR3 is TGCGCCAGCAGCGGGGCGACAGTCAATAATTCACCCCTCCACTTT.

The gene calls are TRBV28 and TRBJ1-6, with D perhaps TRBD1 (6 bases). Germline CDR1 and CDR2: MDHEN and SYDVKM. The CDR3 consists of 15 residues. The V end lost 6 bases, the J end lost 5 bases, and 14 bases lay between the germline ends. CDR3 coding DNA: TGTGCCAGCAGGCAGAAGGGGGTTGATAATTCACCCCTCCACTTT. Encoded protein: CASRQKGVDNSPLHF.

The chain carries TRBV4-1 and TRBJ2-4; 9 bases align to TRBD1. Germline V gene sequence: CDR1 MGHRA, CDR2 YSYEKL. V lost 4 bases to trimming and J lost 3 bases; unmatched junction nucleotides: 13. The CDR3 runs 18 residues. CDR3 region: CASSRGTGNSPDKNIQYF. CDR3 nucleotides: TGCGCCAGCAGCCGGGGGACAGGGAATTCCCCCGACAAAAACATTCAGTACTTC.

The rearrangement joins TRBV11-3 to TRBJ2-1, with 10 bases aligning to TRBD2. Germline V lookup: CDR1 SGHNT, CDR2 YENEEA. There are 16 residues in the CDR3. V lost 4 bases to trimming and J lost 6 bases; unmatched junction nucleotides: 9. CDR3 coding DNA: TGTGCCAGCAGCTCTACACCTAGCGGGAGTATCAATGAGCAGTTCTTC. As protein: CASSSTPSGSINEQFF.

This clone was picked up one time. This chain links TRBV4-2 with TRBJ2-1; D is perhaps TRBD1 (5 bases). The V end lost 0 bases, the J end lost 6 bases, and 18 bases lay between the germline ends. Per the germline V gene, CDR1 is LGHNA and CDR2 is YNFKEQ. The CDR3 runs 17 residues. Here the CDR3 reads CASSQDGLQGRSNEQFF. The DNA for the CDR3 is TGTGCCAGCAGCCAAGATGGGTTGCAGGGAAGGTCCAATGAGCAGTTCTTC.

This clone has a handful of counts. The genes are TRBV5-1 and TRBJ2-3; 8 nucleotides line up with TRBD1. Germline V gene sequence: CDR1 SGHRS, CDR2 YFSETQ. This CDR3 comprises 15 residues. The V gene end was trimmed by 4 bases and the J gene end by 2 bases; junction bases not matched to a gene: 6. Here the CDR3 reads CASSTGTGDTDTQYF. Here the CDR3 DNA reads TGCGCCAGCAGCACCGGGACAGGCGACACAGATACGCAGTATTTT.